These T cell receptor beta chains were read from a single sample in a study of neurological immune-mediated disorders. TCRdb ran MiXCR on the 5' RACE reads and lists one entry per CDR3 protein. The table lists about 30,000 distinct CDR3 sequences, under 6.5% of them singletons, with more than 2% in the top ten. Sequenced sample: CD4+ T cells from blood. These receptors all stem from a woman aged 45-65 years in good health. Each CDR3 is given with its conserved first and last residue. A D gene is named only where the DNA matches it firmly. A clone size is listed for some rows: how often the clone was seen (once, few, many), or a class if it is expanded.

D gene	clone size	V gene	J gene	CDR3 protein	CDR3 DNA
TRBD1	medium-sized	TRBV29-1	TRBJ2-7	CSGTKGQGAYEQYF	TGCAGCGGTACGAAAGGACAGGGGGCTTACGAGCAGTACTTC
-	many	TRBV9	TRBJ2-2	CASSVAPDPAGELFF	TGTGCCAGCAGCGTAGCTCCAGATCCGGCCGGGGAGCTGTTTTTT
-	many	TRBV2	TRBJ1-2	CASRIRGYTF	TGTGCCAGCAGAATACGTGGCTACACCTTC
-	medium-sized	TRBV14	TRBJ1-2	CASSPTMNYGYTF	TGTGCCAGCAGCCCAACAATGAACTATGGCTACACCTTC
-	many	TRBV7-2	TRBJ2-7	CASTMKPGHGNEQYF	TGTGCCAGCACCATGAAACCGGGCCACGGAAACGAGCAGTACTTC
-	many	TRBV29-1	TRBJ2-1	CSVGLVRDEQFF	TGCAGCGTTGGACTAGTTCGGGATGAGCAGTTCTTC
-	many	TRBV28	TRBJ1-4	CASSLGPGRDEKLFF	TGTGCCAGCAGTTTAGGGCCCGGACGGGATGAAAAACTGTTTTTT
TRBD2	many	TRBV7-2	TRBJ2-3	CASSFGVAGAGDTQYF	TGTGCCAGCAGCTTTGGGGTAGCGGGAGCAGGAGATACGCAGTATTTT
TRBD2	many	TRBV29-1	TRBJ2-7	CSVAGAGGPYEQYF	TGCAGCGTTGCCGGAGCGGGAGGGCCCTACGAGCAGTACTTC
-	many	TRBV10-3	TRBJ1-5	CAISEHGLNQPQHF	TGTGCCATCAGTGAACACGGACTAAATCAGCCCCAGCATTTT
TRBD1	many	TRBV30	TRBJ1-1	CAWDRGLDTEAFF	TGTGCCTGGGACAGGGGTTTAGACACTGAAGCTTTCTTT
-	-	TRBV7-9	TRBJ2-7	CASSLGSQGYEQYF	TGTGCCAGCAGCTTAGGGAGCCAAGGGTACGAGCAGTACTTC
TRBD2	many	TRBV9	TRBJ2-7	CASSVEAGDFTKQYF	TGTGCCAGCAGCGTAGAGGCGGGAGATTTTACCAAGCAGTACTTC
-	many	TRBV7-8	TRBJ1-1	CAGSRGEITEAFF	TGTGCCGGGTCTAGGGGGGAGATCACTGAAGCTTTCTTT
-	-	TRBV7-2	TRBJ1-2	CASTPQDLHYGYTF	TGTGCCAGCACCCCCCAGGATCTCCATTATGGCTACACCTTC
-	many	TRBV15	TRBJ2-5	CATSNRGGRETQYF	TGTGCCACCAGCAACAGGGGGGGGCGAGAGACCCAGTACTTC
-	many	TRBV20-1	TRBJ1-1	CSASLRGGDTEAFF	TGCAGTGCTAGTTTGCGGGGAGGGGACACTGAAGCTTTCTTT
TRBD1	many	TRBV7-8	TRBJ1-6	CASRRGGPQGARNSPLHF	TGTGCCAGCAGACGAGGGGGGCCACAGGGGGCGAGGAATTCACCCCTCCACTTT
TRBD1	many	TRBV28	TRBJ2-2	CASNGQGATGELFF	TGTGCCAGCAATGGACAGGGGGCGACCGGGGAGCTGTTTTTT
-	many	TRBV12-3/TRBV12-4	TRBJ2-3	CASSLSDSYTDTQYF	TGTGCCAGCAGTTTATCGGACAGCTACACAGATACGCAGTATTTT
-	many	TRBV12-3/TRBV12-4	TRBJ1-3	CASRRSAIVSGNTIYF	TGTGCCAGCAGGCGCTCAGCGATAGTCTCTGGAAACACCATATATTTT
TRBD1	many	TRBV5-1	TRBJ2-1	CASSLESLAGGRSYNEQFF	TGCGCCAGCAGCTTGGAAAGTTTGGCAGGGGGCAGGTCCTACAATGAGCAGTTCTTC